These 8 T cell receptor beta chains were sequenced from one sample in a study of beta chain features in type 1 diabetes. Findings and limits, study-wide: Moderate yet significant TCRB CDR3 shortening was seen in Type 1 diabetes patients in all four CD4+ subsets.

TCRB transcripts that were expressed got sequenced, as all of the isolated RNA had been reverse transcribed. The table came from immunoSEQ multiplex PCR; TCRdb's copy has only in-frame clones and leaves some out. This table holds 200,000 to 300,000 clones, roughly 21% found once. What these receptors recognize is not known. The sequenced material came from naive CD4+ T cells from blood. These receptors were obtained from a woman between 35 and 50 years old with type 1 diabetes.

The chain carries TRBV20-1 and TRBJ1-5; D is unclear. The CDR3 extends over 11 amino acids. CDR1 and CDR2 from the germline V gene are DFQATT and SNEGSKA (reference sequence). V lost 5 bases, J lost 10 bases, and 12 bases lay in between. Here the CDR3 DNA reads TGCAGTGCTGCCCGGGAGGGCCCCCAGCATTTT. Encoded protein: CSAAREGPQHF.

This clone was detected a few times. The chain recombines TRBV4-1 with TRBJ1-5; no firm D call. Looked up from germline, CDR1 is MGHRA and CDR2 is YSYEKL. The CDR3 is 13 amino acids. Trimming pared 0 bases from V and 7 bases from J, leaving 7 bases between. The CDR3, as DNA: TGCGCCAGCAGCCAAGATCCGAGGCAGCCCCAGCATTTT. Protein: CASSQDPRQPQHF.

This clone occurred a few times. The rearrangement joins TRBV7-9 to TRBJ2-5; 7 bases are a match to TRBD2. V lost 10 bases and J lost 5; bases outside the gene matches: 7. CDR1 and CDR2 (germline): SEHNR, FQNEAQ (reference sequence). The CDR3 is 12 amino acids. The CDR3 DNA reads as TGTGCCATCGAGACTAGCTGGGAGACCCAGTACTTC. Protein product: CAIETSWETQYF.

The gene calls are TRBV9 and TRBJ2-2, with 11 bases identical to TRBD2. The V and J ends lost 0 bases and 5 bases, in that order; junction bases with no gene match: 6. CDR1 and CDR2 from the germline V gene are SGDLS and YYNGEE. CDR3 length: 17 amino acids. In nucleotides, the CDR3 is TGTGCCAGCAGCGTAGGTCCTAGCGGGGGGCCGACCGGGGAGCTGTTTTTT. It encodes CASSVGPSGGPTGELFF.

Only a few counts were recorded for this clone. This rearrangement joins TRBV30 to TRBJ2-7; D remains unclear. Germline V gives CDR1 GTSNPN, CDR2 SVGIG (reference sequence). This CDR3 has 12 residues. V shed 2 bases and J shed 2 bases, with 7 bases lying between them. In nucleotides, the CDR3 is TGTGCCTGGAGTACCAGGACCTACGAGCAGTACTTC. Residues: CAWSTRTYEQYF.

The J gene is TRBJ2-3, the V gene TRBV7-9; no clear D. The CDR3 totals 15 residues. V was clipped by 4 bases and J by 0 bases, with 11 bases between them. CDR1 is SEHNR and CDR2 is FQNEAQ in the germline V gene (reference sequence). The chain's CDR3 is CASSSRGLSTDTQYF. The CDR3 DNA sequence: TGTGCCAGCAGCTCCCGAGGCCTTAGCACAGATACGCAGTATTTT.

J is TRBJ2-4 and V is TRBV13, with D possibly matching TRBD2 (5 bases). The CDR3 extends over 14 amino acids. With 5 bases removed from V and 5 bases from J, the gap between germline ends came to 13 bases. Germline assignment: CDR1 PRHDT and CDR2 FYEKMQ (reference sequence). The CDR3 DNA reads as TGTGCCAGCAGCCCCCTAAATAGCGAAAACATTCAGTACTTC. Amino acids: CASSPLNSENIQYF.

The genes are TRBV18 and TRBJ2-7; TRBD1 agrees at 7 bases. Germline CDR1 and CDR2: KGHSH and LQKENI. V shed 6 bases, J shed 2 bases, and the junction held 10 bases outside the gene matches. The length of the CDR3 is 15 residues. CDR3 region: CASSPGMTGTYEQYF. In DNA, the CDR3 is TGTGCCAGCTCCCCAGGGATGACAGGGACCTACGAGCAGTACTTC.